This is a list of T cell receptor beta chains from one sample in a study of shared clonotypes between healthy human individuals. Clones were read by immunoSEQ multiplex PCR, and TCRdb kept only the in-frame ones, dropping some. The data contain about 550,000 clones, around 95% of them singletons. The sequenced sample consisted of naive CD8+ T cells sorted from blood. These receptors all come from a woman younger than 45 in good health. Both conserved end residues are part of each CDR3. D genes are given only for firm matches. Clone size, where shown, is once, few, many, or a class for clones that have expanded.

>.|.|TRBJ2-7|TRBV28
CASSLFGGEQYF
TGTGCCAGCAGTTTGTTCGGCGGCGAGCAGTACTTC
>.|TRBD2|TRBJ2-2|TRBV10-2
CASREAGGPGELFF
TGCGCCAGCAGAGAAGCGGGAGGACCCGGGGAGCTGTTTTTT
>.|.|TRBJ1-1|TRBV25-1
CASSGGTPEAFF
TGTGCCAGCAGTGGGGGGACACCCGAAGCTTTCTTT
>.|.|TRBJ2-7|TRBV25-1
CASSDPSYEQYF
TGTGCCAGCAGTGACCCCTCCTACGAGCAGTACTTC
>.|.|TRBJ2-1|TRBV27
CASSFSAGSYNEQFF
TGTGCCAGCAGTTTTTCGGCGGGCTCCTACAATGAGCAGTTCTTC
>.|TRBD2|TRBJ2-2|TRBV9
CASSLSGRSGSGELFF
TGTGCCAGCAGCCTTAGCGGGAGGAGCGGGTCCGGGGAGCTGTTTTTT
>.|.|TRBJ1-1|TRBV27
CASSLQGFGNTEAFF
TGTGCCAGCAGTTTGCAGGGCTTTGGGAACACTGAAGCTTTCTTT
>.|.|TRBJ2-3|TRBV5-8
CASSPDSIGVDTQYF
TGTGCCAGCAGCCCTGACTCTATAGGGGTAGATACGCAGTATTTT
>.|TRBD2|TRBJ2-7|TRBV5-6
CASSQGLAAYEQYF
TGTGCCAGCAGCCAAGGACTAGCGGCCTACGAGCAGTACTTC
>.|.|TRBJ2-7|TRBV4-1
CASSQSGHTYEQYF
TGCGCCAGCAGCCAGAGCGGACATACCTACGAGCAGTACTTC
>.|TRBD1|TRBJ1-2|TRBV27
CASRTGGQGYTF
TGTGCCAGCAGGACAGGGGGCCAGGGCTACACCTTC
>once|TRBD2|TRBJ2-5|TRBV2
CASSELREIETQYF
TGTGCCAGCAGTGAATTGCGGGAGATAGAGACCCAGTACTTC
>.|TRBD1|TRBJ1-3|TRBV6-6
CASSPGGSGNTIYF
TGTGCCAGCAGCCCAGGGGGCTCTGGAAACACCATATATTTT
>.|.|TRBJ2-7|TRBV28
CASILYRGGTIHEQYF
TGTGCCAGCATCCTTTATAGGGGGGGCACCATCCACGAGCAGTACTTC
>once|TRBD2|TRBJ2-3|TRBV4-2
CASSQRQLAGGRGTDTQYF
TGTGCCAGCAGCCAAAGGCAGCTAGCGGGAGGGCGCGGCACAGATACGCAGTATTTT
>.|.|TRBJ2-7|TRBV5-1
CASSLGRSYEQYF
TGCGCCAGCAGCTTGGGACGGAGCTACGAGCAGTACTTC
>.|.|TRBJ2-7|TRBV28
CASSSPRRDQTYEQYF
TGTGCCAGCAGCAGCCCCAGGCGGGACCAAACCTACGAGCAGTACTTC
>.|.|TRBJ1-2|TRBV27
CASSSRTLGGYGYTF
TGTGCCAGCAGTTCCCGGACCCTAGGAGGCTATGGCTACACCTTC
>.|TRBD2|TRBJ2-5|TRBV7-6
CASSWLAGGEVMRETQYF
TGTGCCAGCAGCTGGCTAGCGGGAGGGGAGGTGATGAGAGAGACCCAGTACTTC
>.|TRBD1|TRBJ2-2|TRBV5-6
CASSRGTGLGPGELFF
TGTGCCAGCAGCAGAGGGACAGGTCTTGGCCCCGGGGAGCTGTTTTTT
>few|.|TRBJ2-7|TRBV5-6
CASSLGYEQYF
TGTGCCAGCAGCTTGGGTTACGAGCAGTACTTC
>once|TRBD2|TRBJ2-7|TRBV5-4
CASSFSGSSPYEQYF
TGTGCCAGCAGCTTTAGCGGGAGTAGTCCCTACGAGCAGTACTTC
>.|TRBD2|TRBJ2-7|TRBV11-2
CASRPSGRTEQYF
TGTGCCAGCAGACCTAGCGGGAGGACCGAGCAGTACTTC
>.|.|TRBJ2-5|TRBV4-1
CASSQAHVPMETQYF
TGCGCCAGCAGCCAAGCCCACGTGCCTATGGAGACCCAGTACTTC
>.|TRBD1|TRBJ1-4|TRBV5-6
CASSPRKEGAYNEKLFF
TGTGCCAGCAGCCCACGGAAGGAGGGGGCGTATAATGAAAAACTGTTTTTT
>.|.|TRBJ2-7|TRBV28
CASRNLSSYEQYF
TGTGCCAGCCGGAATCTGAGCTCCTACGAGCAGTACTTC
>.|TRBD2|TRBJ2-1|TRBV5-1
CASSWAAGVAYNEQFF
TGCGCCAGCAGCTGGGCGGCGGGAGTGGCCTACAATGAGCAGTTCTTC
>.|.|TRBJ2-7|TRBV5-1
CASMPGTGLAGTYEQYF
TGCGCCAGCATGCCCGGGACAGGGCTAGCGGGGACCTACGAGCAGTACTTC
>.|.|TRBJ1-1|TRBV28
CASTSPRERNTEAFF
TGTGCCAGCACCTCACCAAGGGAGCGAAACACTGAAGCTTTCTTT
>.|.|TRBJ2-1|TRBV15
CATSRDFPPAVSYNEQFF
TGTGCCACCAGCAGAGATTTCCCCCCGGCTGTGTCCTACAATGAGCAGTTCTTC
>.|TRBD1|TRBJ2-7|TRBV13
CASSLRDRSNYEQYF
TGTGCCAGCAGCTTACGGGACAGGAGCAATTACGAGCAGTACTTC
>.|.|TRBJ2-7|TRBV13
CASSLASLYEQYF
TGTGCCAGCAGCTTGGCCAGCCTCTACGAGCAGTACTTC
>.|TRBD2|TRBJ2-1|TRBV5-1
CASSITSGALRNEQFF
TGCGCCAGCAGCATAACAAGCGGGGCATTAAGGAATGAGCAGTTCTTC
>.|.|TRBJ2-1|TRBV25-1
CASSTSGSYNEQFF
TGTGCCAGCAGTACCAGCGGCTCCTACAATGAGCAGTTCTTC
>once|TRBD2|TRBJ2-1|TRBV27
CASSLDLAGANEQFF
TGTGCCAGCAGTTTAGATCTAGCGGGTGCGAATGAGCAGTTCTTC
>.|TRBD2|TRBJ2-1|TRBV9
CASSGTSGRNNEQFF
TGTGCCAGCAGCGGGACTAGCGGGAGAAACAATGAGCAGTTCTTC
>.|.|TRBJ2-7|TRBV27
CASSLRGLGEQYF
TGTGCCAGCAGTTTAAGGGGGTTAGGCGAGCAGTACTTC
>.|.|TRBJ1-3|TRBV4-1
CASSQPGAGNTIYF
TGCGCCAGCAGCCAACCGGGAGCTGGAAACACCATATATTTT
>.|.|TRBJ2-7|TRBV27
CASSLDGVGEQYF
TGTGCCAGCAGTTTAGATGGGGTGGGCGAGCAGTACTTC
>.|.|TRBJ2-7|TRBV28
CASSYPIGPLTGRYF
TGTGCCAGCAGTTACCCGATAGGCCCCCTTACCGGGAGGTACTTC
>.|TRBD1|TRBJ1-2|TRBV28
CASRSTGTGNGYTF
TGTGCCAGCAGATCTACCGGGACAGGGAATGGCTACACCTTC
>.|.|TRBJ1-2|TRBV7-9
CASSPLLTVYTF
TGTGCCAGCAGCCCGCTCCTTACGGTGTACACCTTC
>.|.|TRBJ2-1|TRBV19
CASTPGGSYSEQFF
TGTGCCAGTACCCCGGGTGGGTCCTACAGTGAGCAGTTCTTC
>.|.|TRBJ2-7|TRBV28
CASRDTIYEQYF
TGTGCCAGCAGAGACACTATCTACGAGCAGTACTTC
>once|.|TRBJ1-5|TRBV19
CASSTPRARSNQPQHF
TGTGCCAGTAGTACCCCCAGGGCCCGGAGCAATCAGCCCCAGCATTTT
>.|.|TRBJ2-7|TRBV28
CASRPSGYPYF
TGTGCCAGCAGACCGTCAGGTTATCCGTACTTC
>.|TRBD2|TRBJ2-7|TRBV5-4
CASSSFDYSGYDEQYF
TGTGCCAGCAGCTCGTTCGACTATAGCGGGTACGACGAGCAGTACTTC
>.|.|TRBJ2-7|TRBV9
CASSVATQGWSYEQYF
TGTGCCAGCAGCGTAGCTACCCAGGGGTGGTCCTACGAGCAGTACTTC
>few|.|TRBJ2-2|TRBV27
CASSLVPGELFF
TGTGCCAGCAGTTTAGTTCCCGGGGAGCTGTTTTTT
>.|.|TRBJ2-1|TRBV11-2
CASSLDLSEVGEQFF
TGTGCCAGCAGCTTAGATTTGTCGGAGGTCGGTGAGCAGTTCTTC
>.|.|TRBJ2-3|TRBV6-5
CASSYAERTDTQYF
TGTGCCAGCAGTTACGCGGAGCGGACAGATACGCAGTATTTT
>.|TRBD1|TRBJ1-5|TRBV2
CASSGTGGTQPQHF
TGTGCCAGCAGCGGGACAGGGGGGACTCAGCCCCAGCATTTT
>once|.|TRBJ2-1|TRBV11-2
CASSHPSGRKVEQFF
TGTGCCAGCAGCCATCCCTCCGGGCGCAAGGTAGAGCAGTTCTTC
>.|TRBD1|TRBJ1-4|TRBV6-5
CASSYSFGTGGTKLFF
TGTGCCAGCAGTTACTCCTTCGGGACAGGGGGTACCAAACTGTTTTTT
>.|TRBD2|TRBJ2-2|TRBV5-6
CASSFASGSGTYTGELFF
TGTGCCAGCAGCTTTGCTTCCGGTAGCGGGACATACACCGGGGAGCTGTTTTTT
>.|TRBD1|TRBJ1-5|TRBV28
CASSSQGYSNQPQHF
TGTGCCAGCAGTTCACAGGGGTACAGCAATCAGCCCCAGCATTTT
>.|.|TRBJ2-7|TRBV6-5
CASSVVSGAYEQYF
TGTGCCAGCAGTGTCGTATCGGGGGCCTACGAGCAGTACTTC
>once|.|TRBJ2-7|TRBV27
CASSLRGDEQYF
TGTGCCAGCAGTTTAAGGGGGGATGAGCAGTACTTC
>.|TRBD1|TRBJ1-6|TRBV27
CASRSVGQGNSPLHF
TGTGCCAGCAGATCTGTCGGACAGGGGAATTCACCCCTCCACTTT
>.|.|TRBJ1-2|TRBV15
CATSRDLNGYTF
TGTGCCACCAGCAGAGATCTTAATGGCTACACCTTC